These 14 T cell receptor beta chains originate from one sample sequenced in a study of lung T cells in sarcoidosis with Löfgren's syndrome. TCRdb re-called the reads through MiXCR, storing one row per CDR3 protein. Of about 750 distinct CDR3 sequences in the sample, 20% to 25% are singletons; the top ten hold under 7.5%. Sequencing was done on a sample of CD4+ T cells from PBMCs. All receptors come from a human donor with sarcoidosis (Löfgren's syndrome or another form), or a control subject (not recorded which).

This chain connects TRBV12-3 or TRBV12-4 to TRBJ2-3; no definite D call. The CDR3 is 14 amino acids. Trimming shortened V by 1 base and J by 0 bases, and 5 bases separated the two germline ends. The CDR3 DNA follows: TGTGCCAGCAGTTTAGGCGTGAGCACAGATACGCAGTATTTT. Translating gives CASSLGVSTDTQYF.

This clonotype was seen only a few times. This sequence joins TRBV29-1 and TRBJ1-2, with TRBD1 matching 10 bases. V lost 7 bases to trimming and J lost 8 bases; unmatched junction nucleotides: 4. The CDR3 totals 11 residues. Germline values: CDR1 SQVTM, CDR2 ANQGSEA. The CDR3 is CSATTGGGYTF. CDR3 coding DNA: TGCAGCGCCACGACAGGGGGCGGCTACACCTTC.

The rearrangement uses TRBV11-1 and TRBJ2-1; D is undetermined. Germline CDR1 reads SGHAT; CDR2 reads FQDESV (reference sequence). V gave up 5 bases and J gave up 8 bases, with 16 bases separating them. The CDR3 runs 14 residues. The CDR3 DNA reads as TGTGCCAGCAGCCCCGAGCCCAGGATCGATGAGCAGTTCTTC. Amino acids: CASSPEPRIDEQFF.

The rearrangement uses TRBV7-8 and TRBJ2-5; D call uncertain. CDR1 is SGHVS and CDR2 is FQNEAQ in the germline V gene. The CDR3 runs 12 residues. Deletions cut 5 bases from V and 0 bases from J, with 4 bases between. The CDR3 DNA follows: TGTGCCAGCAGCCAGAACCAAGAGACCCAGTACTTC. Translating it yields CASSQNQETQYF.

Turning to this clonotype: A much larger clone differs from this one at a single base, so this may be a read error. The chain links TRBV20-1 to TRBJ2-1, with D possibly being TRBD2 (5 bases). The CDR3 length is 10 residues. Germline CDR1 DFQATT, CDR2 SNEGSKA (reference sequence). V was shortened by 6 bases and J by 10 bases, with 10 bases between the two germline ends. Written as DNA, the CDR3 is TGCAGTGCCGCAAGGGAGGAGCAGTTCTTC. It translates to CSAAREEQFF.

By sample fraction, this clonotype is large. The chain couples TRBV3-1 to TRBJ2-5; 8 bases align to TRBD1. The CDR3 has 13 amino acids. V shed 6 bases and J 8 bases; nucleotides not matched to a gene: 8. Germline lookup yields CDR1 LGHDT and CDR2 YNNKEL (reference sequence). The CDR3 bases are TGTGCCAGCAGTTTGGACAGGGAGTCAACCCAGTACTTC. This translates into CASSLDRESTQYF.

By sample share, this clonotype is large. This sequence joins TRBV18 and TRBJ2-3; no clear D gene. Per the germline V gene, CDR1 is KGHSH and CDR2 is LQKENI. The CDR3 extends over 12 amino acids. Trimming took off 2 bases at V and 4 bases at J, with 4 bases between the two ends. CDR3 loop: CASSPGADTQYF. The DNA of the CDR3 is TGTGCCAGCTCACCAGGGGCAGATACGCAGTATTTT.

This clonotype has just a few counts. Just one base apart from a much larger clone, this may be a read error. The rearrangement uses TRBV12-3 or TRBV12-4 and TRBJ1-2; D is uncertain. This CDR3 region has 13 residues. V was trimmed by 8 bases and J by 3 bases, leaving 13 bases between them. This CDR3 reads CASGGGPYYGYTF. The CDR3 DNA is TGTGCCAGCGGTGGCGGGCCATACTATGGCTACACCTTC.

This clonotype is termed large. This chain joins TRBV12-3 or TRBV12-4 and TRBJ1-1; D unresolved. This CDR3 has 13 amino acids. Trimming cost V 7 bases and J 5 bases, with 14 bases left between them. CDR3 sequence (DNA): TGTGCCAGCACGTTCACACCGGGGACTGAAGCTTTCTTT. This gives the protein CASTFTPGTEAFF.

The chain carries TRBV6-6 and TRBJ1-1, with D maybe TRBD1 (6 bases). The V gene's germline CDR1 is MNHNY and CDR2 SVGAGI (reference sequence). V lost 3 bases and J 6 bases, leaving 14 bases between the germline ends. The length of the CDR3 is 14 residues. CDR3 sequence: CASSYRWTDAEAFF. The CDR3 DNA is TGTGCCAGCAGTTATAGGTGGACAGACGCTGAAGCTTTCTTT.

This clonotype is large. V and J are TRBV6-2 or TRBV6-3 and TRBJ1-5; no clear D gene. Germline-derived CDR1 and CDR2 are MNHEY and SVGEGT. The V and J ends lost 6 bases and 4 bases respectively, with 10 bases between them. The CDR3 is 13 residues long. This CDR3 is CASRSDGNQPQHF. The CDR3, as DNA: TGTGCCAGCAGATCGGACGGGAATCAGCCCCAGCATTTT.

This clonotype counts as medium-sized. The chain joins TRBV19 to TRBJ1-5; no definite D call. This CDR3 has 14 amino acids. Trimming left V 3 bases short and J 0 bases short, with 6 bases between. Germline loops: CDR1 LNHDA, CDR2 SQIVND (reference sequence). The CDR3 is CASSIQDSNQPQHF. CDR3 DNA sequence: TGTGCCAGTAGTATCCAGGATAGCAATCAGCCCCAGCATTTT.

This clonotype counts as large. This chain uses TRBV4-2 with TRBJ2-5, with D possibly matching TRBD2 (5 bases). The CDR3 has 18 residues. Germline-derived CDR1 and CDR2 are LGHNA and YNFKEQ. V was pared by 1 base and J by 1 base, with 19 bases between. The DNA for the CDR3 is TGTGCCAGCAGCCAAGTGCAGACGTCCCTAAGCGGCCAAGAGACCCAGTACTTC. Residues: CASSQVQTSLSGQETQYF.

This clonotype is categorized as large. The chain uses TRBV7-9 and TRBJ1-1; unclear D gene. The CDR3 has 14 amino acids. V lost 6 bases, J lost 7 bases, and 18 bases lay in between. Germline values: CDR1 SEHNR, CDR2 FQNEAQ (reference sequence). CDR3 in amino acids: CASRKSWEDIEAFF. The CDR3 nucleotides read TGTGCCAGCAGAAAATCATGGGAGGATATTGAAGCTTTCTTT.